Sequencing of this T cell receptor beta chain was carried out in a study of beta chain features in type 1 diabetes. As regards this clone: Its specificity is not known.

Sorting that relied on CD45RO/CCR7/CD25/CD127/CD95/CD27 yielded CD4+ naive, central memory, regulatory and stem cell-like memory cells. Sorting produced populations that all topped 98% purity. Study-level findings and limits: All four CD4+ subsets of Type 1 diabetes patients contained TCRB CDR3s that were moderately but significantly shorter. The naive, central memory and Treg TCRB repertoires showed an apparent similarity that was greater among patients than among healthy donors. HLA effects on TCRB rearrangement stayed unresolved here.

All of the isolated RNA was reverse transcribed, so expressed TCRB transcripts were sequenced. Profiled with immunoSEQ multiplex PCR; TCRdb holds only in-frame clones, not every one. The sample has about 150,000 clones, approximately 10% seen once. The receptor's source is a man aged 25 to 45 with type 1 diabetes. Sequences were obtained from central memory CD4+ T cells from blood.

The CDR3 loop is CASSSPGLSGRSNWYEQYF. In DNA, the CDR3 is TGTGCCAGCAGTTCCCCTGGGTTGAGCGGGAGGTCGAACTGGTACGAGCAGTACTTC. The gene calls are TRBV28 and TRBJ2-7; TRBD2 matches 9 bases. The CDR3 is made up of 19 amino acids. The germline V gene has CDR1 MDHEN and CDR2 SYDVKM. With 4 bases clipped from V and 4 bases from J, the junction kept 20 bases outside the gene matches.